Reported below is one TCR beta chain. Its matching antigen is unknown. This CDR3 spans 14 amino acids. V was clipped by 5 bases and J by 6 bases; unmatched bases: 3. CDR1 and CDR2 (germline): LNHNV, YYDKDF (reference sequence). This entry is derived from a study of T cells after yellow fever vaccination. General study results and limits: Most clones from primary vaccination were detected again post-booster (almost 98% CD4, 88% CD8). Weaker overall, the secondary response nonetheless peaked faster (day 5 versus 15). One caveat is that FACS-sorted repertoires could contain abundant clonotypes contaminating from the bulk population.

5'RACE template switching generated TCR cDNA, adding a universal primer site and UMIs. One entry per CDR3 protein results from TCRdb running MiXCR on the 5' RACE reads. The table shows approximately 550,000 distinct CDR3 sequences, with about a fifth occurring only once. Material: PBMCs, obtained 15 days after the yellow fever booster vaccination. The TCR comes from a young man who received the YFV17D yellow fever vaccine. The chain is built from TRBV15 and TRBJ2-3; 12 nucleotides match TRBD2. The CDR3 DNA reads TGTGCCACCAGCCGGACTAGCGGGATCGATACGCAGTATTTT. The encoded protein is CATSRTSGIDTQYF. The whole variable domain, filled in from reference TRBV15 and TRBJ2-3, reads DAMVIQNPRYQVTQFGKPVTLSCSQTLNHNVMYWYQQKSSQAPKLLFHYYDKDFNNEADTPDNFQSRRPNTSFCFLDIRSPGLGDTAMYLCATSRTSGIDTQYFGPGTRLTVL.